These 21 T cell receptor beta chains originate from one sample sequenced in a study of shared clonotypes between healthy human individuals. Some clones are missing from TCRdb's copy, which holds only in-frame ones; the method was immunoSEQ multiplex PCR. The sample has some 900,000 clones, roughly 72% seen once. Sequencing was done on a sample of memory CD4+ T cells sorted from blood. Subset meaning: CD45RA-negative fraction. These receptors all come from a young man in good health.

V and J are TRBV2 and TRBJ2-7, with 7 bases identical to TRBD1. After removal of 5 bases from V and 5 bases from J, the junction contained 6 bases not matched to a gene. CDR3 length: 13 amino acids. Germline CDR1 is SNHLY and CDR2 is FYNNEI. CDR3 in DNA: TGTGCCAGCAGTCAGACAGGGCCCCACGAGCAGTACTTC. This translates into CASSQTGPHEQYF.

The rearrangement links TRBV5-4 to TRBJ2-3; D is possibly TRBD1 or TRBD2 (5 bases each). The CDR3 length is 12 residues. Germline V gene data show CDR1 as SGHNT and CDR2 as YYREEE (reference sequence). The V end lost 4 bases, the J end lost 5 bases, and 8 bases lay between the germline ends. CDR3: CASSGGGDTQYF. In nucleotides, the CDR3 is TGTGCCAGCAGCGGGGGTGGAGATACGCAGTATTTT.

CDR3 protein: CASSQRGLPNDEQFF. The DNA for the CDR3 is TGCGCCAGCAGCCAAAGGGGACTACCTAACGATGAGCAGTTCTTC. The chain joins TRBV5-1 to TRBJ2-1; 7 nucleotides align to TRBD2. Germline trimming cut 4 bases from V and 8 bases from J; bases unmatched to any gene: 12. CDR3 length equals 15 residues. Germline V gene lookup returns CDR1 SGHRS and CDR2 YFSETQ.

V usage is TRBV6-1 and J usage is TRBJ2-3; 13 nucleotides agree with TRBD2. The CDR3 extends over 16 amino acids. CDR1 is MNHNS, CDR2 SASEGT, per germline. The trim removed 2 bases at V and 2 bases at J, leaving 1 base unmatched. Written as DNA, the CDR3 is TGTGCCAGCAGTGAAACTAGCGGGAGGGACACAGATACGCAGTATTTT. Translated: CASSETSGRDTDTQYF.

The V and J genes are TRBV21-1 and TRBJ2-5; the tabulated D call, TRBD2, remains unverified against the DNA. TRBV21-1 is marked as a pseudogene. CDR3 size: 17 residues. The CDR3 coding sequence is TGTGCCAGCAGCCTACTATATACTAGCGGTTCTCAAGAGACCCAGTACTTC. Translating it yields CASSLLYTSGSQETQYF.

In its sample, this clone was seen once. CDR3: CASSLEGASQPQHF. The CDR3 coding sequence is TGTGCCAGCAGCTTAGAAGGGGCGAGTCAGCCCCAGCATTTT. This chain uses TRBV7-3 with TRBJ1-5, with D possibly being TRBD1 (5 bases). V lost 2 bases, J lost 6 bases, and 11 bases lay in between. Germline V gene data show CDR1 as SGHTA and CDR2 as FQGTGA. CDR3 length: 14 amino acids. Using reference TRBV7-3 and TRBJ1-5 for the parts outside the CDR3, the full variable domain is GAGVSQTPSNKVTEKGKYVELRCDPISGHTALYWYRQSLGQGPEFLIYFQGTGAADDSGLPNDRFFAVRPEGSVSTLKIQRTERGDSAVYLCASSLEGASQPQHFGDGTRLSIL.

The chain has TRBV10-3 and TRBJ2-5, with TRBD1 matching 8 bases. CDR3 length equals 16 residues. The trim removed 0 bases at V and 1 base at J, leaving 4 bases unmatched. CDR1 and CDR2 from the germline V gene are ENHRY and SYGVKD. CDR3 loop: CAISESTGAFQETQYF. The CDR3 DNA is TGTGCCATCAGTGAGTCGACAGGGGCCTTCCAAGAGACCCAGTACTTC.

The CDR3 DNA reads as TGTGCCAGCACCCAGCGGGGGAGCAACACCGGGGAGCTGTTTTTT. Residues: CASTQRGSNTGELFF. The chain joins TRBV6-1 to TRBJ2-2; 8 bases fit TRBD2. CDR3 length: 15 amino acids. CDR1 and CDR2 from the germline V gene are MNHNS and SASEGT. V trimming: 7 bases; J trimming: 2 bases; junction bases outside the gene matches: 6.

The V call is TRBV10-2, the J call TRBJ2-7; D tentatively fits TRBD1 or TRBD2 (5 bases each). V lost 9 bases and J 3 bases, leaving 15 bases between the germline ends. The CDR3 runs 13 residues. Germline CDR1 WSHSY, CDR2 SAAADI. CDR3 sequence: CASAAGASYEQYF. The CDR3 region has the DNA TGCGCCAGTGCCGCCGGGGCAAGCTACGAGCAGTACTTC.

This clone was detected a few times. The chain uses TRBV13 and TRBJ2-7; 11 nucleotides align to TRBD2. The CDR3 sequence is 16 residues long. Germline CDR1 reads PRHDT; CDR2 reads FYEKMQ (reference sequence). The ends lost 4 bases at V and 0 bases at J; junction bases unmatched: 5. Here the CDR3 DNA reads TGTGCCAGCAGCTCCCAAGGACTAGCGGGCTCCTACGAGCAGTACTTC. It codes for CASSSQGLAGSYEQYF. Variable domain in full (rest from reference TRBV13 and TRBJ2-7): AAGVIQSPRHLIKEKRETATLKCYPIPRHDTVYWYQQGPGQDPQFLISFYEKMQSDKGSIPDRFSAQQFSDYHSELNMSSLELGDSALYFCASSSQGLAGSYEQYFGPGTRLTVT.

This CDR3 reads CASSQTGYTGELFF. The CDR3 region has the DNA TGCGCCAGCAGTCAGACCGGGTACACCGGGGAGCTGTTTTTT. This sequence joins TRBV5-1 and TRBJ2-2, with no clear D. V was pared by 5 bases and J by 3 bases, with 11 bases between. The CDR3 consists of 14 residues. Germline V gene data show CDR1 as SGHRS and CDR2 as YFSETQ. The variable domain in full, completed from reference TRBV5-1 and TRBJ2-2, reads KAGVTQTPRYLIKTRGQQVTLSCSPISGHRSVSWYQQTPGQGLQFLFEYFSETQRNKGNFPGRFSGRQFSNSRSEMNVSTLELGDSALYLCASSQTGYTGELFFGEGSRLTVL.

The chain has TRBV9 and TRBJ2-7; the D gene is possibly TRBD1 (6 bases). This CDR3 contains 14 residues. Trimming pared 0 bases from V and 3 bases from J, leaving 10 bases between. The germline gives CDR1 SGDLS, CDR2 YYNGEE. In nucleotides, the CDR3 is TGTGCCAGCAGCGTAGGAGGACAGCTCTACGAGCAGTACTTC. This gives the protein CASSVGGQLYEQYF.

This chain links TRBV19 with TRBJ2-1; a weak D match, TRBD2 (6 bases). Germline V gene sequence: CDR1 LNHDA, CDR2 SQIVND (reference sequence). The CDR3 is 14 residues long. V lost 7 bases and J lost 0, with 10 bases in between. This CDR3 reads CASTSGSSYNEQFF. In DNA form, the CDR3 reads TGTGCCAGTACATCCGGGAGCTCCTACAATGAGCAGTTCTTC.

The rearrangement joins TRBV27 to TRBJ2-1; TRBD1 matches 10 bases. From germline, CDR1 is MNHEY and CDR2 SMNVEV (reference sequence). The J segment lost 1 base and the V segment lost 4 bases, leaving 10 bases of the junction unmatched. The CDR3 length is 18 residues. DNA for the CDR3: TGTGCCAGCAGTTCTAGTCACGGGACAGGGGTGTCCTACAATGAGCAGTTCTTC. Its protein product is CASSSSHGTGVSYNEQFF.

Many counts were recorded for this clone. V usage is TRBV5-1 and J usage is TRBJ2-1, with 11 bases matching TRBD2. V shed 4 bases and J 4 bases; nucleotides not matched to a gene: 7. Germline values: CDR1 SGHRS, CDR2 YFSETQ. The CDR3 loop spans 16 amino acids. The CDR3 region has the DNA TGCGCCAGCAGCCCGGGTAGCGGGGGGGAATACAATGAGCAGTTCTTC. Amino acids: CASSPGSGGEYNEQFF. Supplemented by reference TRBV5-1 and TRBJ2-1, the full variable domain reads KAGVTQTPRYLIKTRGQQVTLSCSPISGHRSVSWYQQTPGQGLQFLFEYFSETQRNKGNFPGRFSGRQFSNSRSEMNVSTLELGDSALYLCASSPGSGGEYNEQFFGPGTRLTVL.

The rearrangement links TRBV10-3 to TRBJ2-2, with 8 bases identical to TRBD1. From germline, CDR1 is ENHRY and CDR2 SYGVKD. This CDR3 is built from 14 residues. V gave up 9 bases and J gave up 5 bases; unmatched junction bases: 8. The CDR3 loop is CAIRTGITTGELFF. The DNA of the CDR3 is TGTGCCATAAGGACAGGGATAACTACCGGGGAGCTGTTTTTT.

The J gene is TRBJ1-4, the V gene TRBV30, with 7 bases lining up with TRBD1. V lost 4 bases and J lost 1; bases outside the gene matches: 6. The CDR3 totals 15 residues. Germline V gene lookup returns CDR1 GTSNPN and CDR2 SVGIG (reference sequence). The CDR3 DNA follows: TGTGCCTGGAAAAGGGGGCTAGGAACTAATGAAAAACTGTTTTTT. Amino acid sequence: CAWKRGLGTNEKLFF.

This clone was counted between two and nine times. V is TRBV5-1 and J is TRBJ1-2; D is unresolved. Germline-derived CDR1 and CDR2 are SGHRS and YFSETQ. The CDR3 consists of 15 residues. The V and J ends lost 0 bases and 3 bases respectively, with 12 bases between them. The CDR3 region is CASSLDGESHYGYTF. As DNA, the CDR3 is TGCGCCAGCAGCTTGGATGGGGAATCGCACTATGGCTACACCTTC.

The genes are TRBV6-5 and TRBJ1-1, with D possibly TRBD1 on 5 matching bases. CDR1 and CDR2 from the germline V gene are MNHEY and SVGAGI. The length of the CDR3 is 13 residues. V gave up 6 bases and J gave up 0 bases, with 8 bases separating them. The CDR3 spells CASSTGMNTEAFF. DNA for the CDR3: TGTGCCAGCAGCACAGGTATGAACACTGAAGCTTTCTTT.

The V and J genes are TRBV4-1 and TRBJ2-1, with 7 bases aligning to TRBD2. The trim removed 0 bases at V and 5 bases at J, leaving 7 bases unmatched. This CDR3 is built from 16 residues. Germline V gene lookup returns CDR1 MGHRA and CDR2 YSYEKL. This CDR3 reads CASSQDSASGHNEQFF. CDR3 DNA: TGCGCCAGCAGCCAAGATTCGGCTAGCGGACACAATGAGCAGTTCTTC.

V and J are TRBV7-2 and TRBJ2-2; D is perhaps TRBD1 (5 bases). This CDR3 has 16 residues. V was shortened by 1 base and J by 1 base, with 10 bases between the two germline ends. Germline values: CDR1 SGHTA, CDR2 FQGNSA. In DNA form, the CDR3 reads TGTGCCAGCAGCTTAGGGACAAGGGGGAACACCGGGGAGCTGTTTTTT. Protein: CASSLGTRGNTGELFF.